Listed below are T cell receptor beta chains from one sample, sequenced in a study of blood T cell repertoires in COVID-19. Data came from immunoSEQ multiplex PCR; TCRdb stores just in-frame clones and leaves some out. The sample includes almost 200,000 clones, 85% seen only once; the top ten take 0.95%. The sequencing input was peripheral blood. The receptor set was obtained from a man in his sixties with COVID-19, enrolled during active disease. Both conserved end residues are part of each CDR3. A D gene is named only where the DNA matches it firmly. Size is stated for part of the rows, as once, few or many counts, or as a class when the clone is expanded.

V gene	J gene	clone size	D gene	CDR3 length	CDR3 protein	CDR3 DNA
TRBV2	TRBJ1-3	-	-	16	CASSEGQGIGGNTIYF	TGTGCCAGCAGTGAAGGGCAGGGGATTGGTGGAAACACCATATATTTT
TRBV5-1	TRBJ1-1	-	TRBD1	14	CASSFTGQGTEAFF	TGCGCCAGCAGCTTTACGGGACAGGGGACTGAAGCTTTCTTT
TRBV20-1	TRBJ1-2	-	-	11	CSAGEDYGYTF	TGCAGTGCGGGGGAGGACTATGGCTACACCTTC
TRBV5-1	TRBJ1-3	-	-	17	CASSADPTGSSGNTIYF	TGCGCCAGCAGCGCCGACCCTACGGGAAGCTCTGGAAACACCATATATTTT
TRBV6-6	TRBJ1-1	few	-	14	CASSTSQGRDEAFF	TGTGCCAGCAGTACGTCACAGGGCCGGGATGAAGCTTTCTTT
TRBV7-2	TRBJ2-1	-	TRBD2	15	CASSLVGRAGDEQFF	TGTGCCAGCAGCTTAGTGGGCAGGGCGGGGGATGAGCAGTTCTTC
TRBV4-2	TRBJ1-6	-	TRBD1	16	CASSQEILDRGSPLHF	TGTGCCAGCAGCCAAGAGATTCTTGACAGGGGTTCACCCCTCCACTTT
TRBV5-5	TRBJ2-7	-	TRBD2	15	CASSLGSGTSYEQYF	TGTGCCAGCAGCCTAGGGAGCGGGACCTCTTACGAGCAGTACTTC
TRBV19	TRBJ2-1	-	TRBD1	14	CASSRRQGWNEQFF	TGTGCCAGTAGTCGACGACAGGGATGGAATGAGCAGTTCTTC
TRBV6-1	TRBJ2-1	-	-	15	CASSELQKLYNEQFF	TGTGCCAGCAGTGAGTTACAGAAGCTATACAATGAGCAGTTCTTC
TRBV6-8	TRBJ1-3	-	-	12	CASRNTKYTIYF	TGTGCCAGCAGAAATACTAAGTACACCATATATTTT
TRBV28	TRBJ1-5	-	-	15	CASSFTGPSNQPQHF	TGTGCCAGCAGTTTTACAGGGCCGAGCAATCAGCCCCAGCATTTT
TRBV7-9	TRBJ1-1	-	-	17	CASSPNPGLMRNTEAFF	TGTGCCAGCAGCCCTAACCCAGGGTTAATGCGGAACACTGAAGCTTTCTTT
TRBV19	TRBJ2-1	-	-	14	CASSRDIGYNEQFF	TGTGCCAGTAGTAGGGACATCGGCTACAATGAGCAGTTCTTC
TRBV4-1	TRBJ1-3	-	-	15	CASSPPGGLGNTIYF	TGCGCCAGCAGCCCCCCGGGGGGGTTAGGAAACACCATATATTTT
TRBV12-3/TRBV12-4	TRBJ1-1	-	TRBD1	13	CASSDRGGTEAFF	TGTGCCAGCAGTGACAGGGGAGGAACTGAAGCTTTCTTT
TRBV7-9	TRBJ1-6	few	-	12	CASSVQGITLHF	TGTGCCAGCAGCGTCCAGGGCATCACCCTCCACTTT
TRBV7-8	TRBJ1-5	-	TRBD1	14	CASSLTGDNQPQHF	TGTGCCAGCAGCTTGACAGGGGATAATCAGCCCCAGCATTTT
TRBV5-4	TRBJ1-5	once	-	14	CVSSSQGSDQPQHF	TGTGTCAGCAGCTCGCAGGGATCGGACCAGCCCCAGCATTTT
TRBV6-1	TRBJ1-5	-	TRBD1	16	CASSVTGGHSNQPQHF	TGTGCCAGCAGTGTAACAGGGGGACATAGCAATCAGCCCCAGCATTTT
TRBV27	TRBJ2-7	-	-	15	CASSLAGTRTSEQYF	TGTGCCAGCAGCTTAGCCGGGACAAGGACAAGTGAGCAGTACTTC
TRBV28	TRBJ1-4	-	TRBD1	14	CASSPHTGDEKLFF	TGTGCCAGCAGCCCGCATACAGGGGATGAAAAACTGTTTTTT
TRBV15	TRBJ2-3	-	TRBD1	15	CATKPTGAGTDTQYF	TGTGCCACCAAACCTACAGGGGCCGGGACAGATACGCAGTATTTT
TRBV30	TRBJ1-3	few	-	15	CAWSVGVFSGNTIYF	TGTGCCTGGAGTGTAGGGGTTTTTTCTGGAAACACCATATATTTT
TRBV24-1	TRBJ2-1	-	TRBD2	13	CATKGSGRDEQFF	TGTGCCACCAAAGGTAGCGGGAGAGATGAGCAGTTCTTC
TRBV29-1	TRBJ1-5	-	-	11	CSVSGPGPQHF	TGCAGCGTGTCAGGCCCCGGGCCCCAGCATTTT
TRBV4-3	TRBJ1-1	-	-	14	CASSPGVANTEAFF	TGCGCCAGCAGCCCCGGAGTGGCCAACACTGAAGCTTTCTTT
TRBV5-1	TRBJ1-1	-	-	13	CASSLQQSTEAFF	TGCGCCAGCAGCTTGCAACAGAGCACTGAAGCTTTCTTT
TRBV5-1	TRBJ2-7	-	-	14	CASSLQTIIGEQYF	TGCGCCAGCAGCTTACAGACAATCATCGGCGAGCAGTACTTC